The 30 T cell receptor beta chains given below trace back to one sample, sequenced in a study of shared clonotypes between healthy human individuals. Using immunoSEQ multiplex PCR, the repertoire was profiled, and TCRdb retains in-frame clones only, with some absent. The data show fewer than 2.5 million clones, with approximately 94% seen just once and approximately 0.37% held by the top ten. The sample taken for sequencing was naive CD4+ T cells from PBMCs. Specified subset: CD45RA+ positively selected. Every receptor here comes from a man in his late teens or twenties in good health. Some clones in this sample may be carry-over from other donors' samples.

The chain is built from TRBV28 and TRBJ2-3; a possible D gene is TRBD2 (6 bases). Trimming shortened V by 6 bases and J by 4 bases, and 17 bases separated the two germline ends. The CDR3 loop spans 15 amino acids. Germline CDR1 MDHEN, CDR2 SYDVKM. CDR3 loop: CASRAGSGVPDTQYF. The CDR3 region has the DNA TGTGCCAGCAGGGCCGGTTCGGGAGTTCCAGATACGCAGTATTTT.

The chain joins TRBV5-1 to TRBJ2-3; D is uncertain. The CDR3 contains 14 residues. CDR1 SGHRS and CDR2 YFSETQ come from the germline V gene. Trimming stripped 1 base from V and 4 bases from J, with 10 bases between. The CDR3, as DNA: TGCGCCAGCAGCTTGCAGGAAGGGTCAGATACGCAGTATTTT. This gives the protein CASSLQEGSDTQYF.

A single count supports this clone. This rearrangement joins TRBV19 to TRBJ2-4; D is perhaps TRBD2 (5 bases). This CDR3 comprises 15 residues. Trimming removed 3 bases from V and 1 base from J, with 10 bases in between. Germline values: CDR1 LNHDA, CDR2 SQIVND (reference sequence). The CDR3 region has the DNA TGTGCCAGTAGTATTCCGGGAAAGGCCAAAAACATTCAGTACTTC. It translates to CASSIPGKAKNIQYF.

The rearrangement links TRBV4-1 to TRBJ2-1; D possibly corresponds to TRBD1 (5 bases). Trimming removed 3 bases at V and 7 bases at J, with 10 bases between. CDR1 and CDR2 (germline): MGHRA, YSYEKL. The CDR3 has 13 residues. CDR3 DNA sequence: TGCGCCAGCAGCCAGGGGCCTTGGAATGAGCAGTTCTTC. Translation gives CASSQGPWNEQFF.

This chain connects TRBV6-5 to TRBJ2-3, with 8 bases identical to TRBD1. The CDR3 runs to 14 residues. With 5 bases clipped from V and 4 bases from J, the junction kept 5 bases outside the gene matches. From germline, CDR1 is MNHEY and CDR2 SVGAGI. In nucleotides, the CDR3 is TGTGCCAGCAGTCCAGGGGGCAGGGCAGATACGCAGTATTTT. Protein product: CASSPGGRADTQYF.

This chain uses TRBV28 with TRBJ1-1; 8 bases line up with TRBD1. The CDR3 sequence is 13 residues long. V lost 6 bases to trimming and J lost 4 bases; unmatched junction nucleotides: 4. Germline V gene data show CDR1 as MDHEN and CDR2 as SYDVKM. The CDR3 DNA reads as TGTGCCAGCAGCTCGACAGGGGCCACTGAAGCTTTCTTT. Translation: CASSSTGATEAFF.

V gene TRBV18 combines with J gene TRBJ2-7; D unclear. CDR3 length: 11 amino acids. The germline gives CDR1 KGHSH, CDR2 LQKENI. Trimming removed 4 bases from V and 7 bases from J, with 8 bases in between. The CDR3 DNA sequence: TGTGCCAGCTCACGGAGTTGGGAGCAGTACTTC. It codes for CASSRSWEQYF.

The rearrangement links TRBV5-4 to TRBJ2-3, with TRBD1 matching over 9 bases. The CDR3 is made up of 14 amino acids. V was clipped by 4 bases and J by 6 bases; unmatched bases: 6. The germline V gene encodes CDR1 SGHNT and CDR2 YYREEE (reference sequence). DNA of the CDR3: TGTGCCAGCAGCCTGAGGACAGGGGCGGATACGCAGTATTTT. It specifies CASSLRTGADTQYF.

Note on this clone: This same CDR3 is encoded by further DNA sequences in the sample. The rearrangement joins TRBV5-1 to TRBJ1-2, with D unresolved. The germline V gene encodes CDR1 SGHRS and CDR2 YFSETQ. The CDR3 loop spans 15 amino acids. V was shortened by 0 bases and J by 1 base, with 10 bases between the two germline ends. The CDR3 DNA reads as TGCGCCAGCAGCTTGGACCCAGGATTTAACTATGGCTACACCTTC. This codes for CASSLDPGFNYGYTF.

CDR3 protein: CASSWQGKSEQFF. The CDR3 coding sequence is TGTGCCAGCTCGTGGCAGGGAAAGAGTGAGCAGTTCTTC. The chain has TRBV28 and TRBJ2-1; possibly TRBD1 for D (5 bases). The germline V and J ends were trimmed by 8 bases and 9 bases, with 17 bases remaining between them. CDR3 length equals 13 residues. CDR1 and CDR2 (germline): MDHEN, SYDVKM.

The chain carries TRBV30 and TRBJ2-1, with 9 bases that match TRBD2. The trim removed 8 bases at V and 0 bases at J, leaving 5 bases unmatched. CDR1 is GTSNPN and CDR2 is SVGIG in the germline V gene (reference sequence). There are 14 residues in the CDR3. The CDR3 sequence: CAGLASSSYNEQFF. The CDR3, as DNA: TGTGCCGGACTAGCGTCGAGCTCCTACAATGAGCAGTTCTTC.

This rearrangement joins TRBV4-3 to TRBJ2-7, with D perhaps TRBD2 (5 bases). The germline V gene encodes CDR1 LGHNA and CDR2 YSLEER. Trimming shortened V by 0 bases and J by 4 bases, and 19 bases separated the two germline ends. CDR3 length equals 17 residues. This CDR3 reads CASSQDFSGNLLYEQYF. The CDR3 nucleotides read TGCGCCAGCAGCCAAGATTTCTCGGGGAACCTTCTTTACGAGCAGTACTTC.

The chain uses TRBV11-3 and TRBJ1-5; D is perhaps TRBD1 (6 bases). The CDR3 extends over 18 amino acids. Germline CDR1 reads SGHNT; CDR2 reads YENEEA. V shed 1 base and J shed 2 bases, with 18 bases lying between them. The CDR3 reads CASSLGRLRGWGNQPQHF. In DNA form, the CDR3 reads TGTGCCAGCAGCTTAGGGAGACTTAGGGGGTGGGGCAATCAGCCCCAGCATTTT.

The chain is built from TRBV4-2 and TRBJ1-1; TRBD1 agrees at 8 bases. In germline, CDR1 is LGHNA, CDR2 YNFKEQ. V was pared by 2 bases and J by 3 bases, with 8 bases of the junction left unmatched. The CDR3 contains 16 residues. CDR3 coding DNA: TGTGCCAGCAGCCAACCAGGGGGCGCGAGGGACACTGAAGCTTTCTTT. Its translation is CASSQPGGARDTEAFF.

Concerning this clone: Within the sample, other DNA sequences also encode this same CDR3. The gene calls are TRBV5-1 and TRBJ2-1, with D hard to call. Germline assignment: CDR1 SGHRS and CDR2 YFSETQ. The CDR3 is 16 amino acids. V was cut by 0 bases and J by 0 bases, with 10 bases left in between. CDR3 residues: CASSLAGLSSYNEQFF. DNA of the CDR3: TGCGCCAGCAGCTTGGCCGGGCTGAGCTCCTACAATGAGCAGTTCTTC.

The chain carries TRBV29-1 and TRBJ2-1; D is uncertain. Germline CDR1 and CDR2: SQVTM and ANQGSEA. The CDR3 has 11 amino acids. Trimming cost V 0 bases and J 7 bases, with 4 bases left between them. CDR3 sequence (DNA): TGCAGCGTTGAAGAGGTAAATGAGCAGTTCTTC. Protein product: CSVEEVNEQFF.

A single count supports this clone. The rearrangement links TRBV27 to TRBJ1-1; D gene ambiguous. The CDR3 totals 19 residues. Deletions cut 6 bases from V and 0 bases from J, with 26 bases between. Germline loops: CDR1 MNHEY, CDR2 SMNVEV (reference sequence). CDR3 nucleotides: TGTGCCAGCAGGAAGGACGGCGGGTGGAGCCGCTCCATGAACACTGAAGCTTTCTTT. Its translation is CASRKDGGWSRSMNTEAFF.

The rearrangement links TRBV29-1 to TRBJ2-3; D perhaps matches TRBD2 (6 bases). Trimming took 6 bases from V and 1 from J, leaving 20 bases between them. Germline V gene data show CDR1 as SQVTM and CDR2 as ANQGSEA. The CDR3 runs 16 residues. CDR3 loop: CSVEGSSALGTDTQYF. CDR3 sequence (DNA): TGCAGCGTGGAGGGCAGCTCAGCTTTGGGCACAGATACGCAGTATTTT.

V and J are TRBV7-2 and TRBJ2-1, with D possibly TRBD2 on 5 matching bases. Germline CDR1 and CDR2: SGHTA and FQGNSA. The ends were cut back, 1 base at V and 8 bases at J, with 15 bases in the middle. The CDR3 is 15 residues long. The CDR3: CASSLGLGGFYEQFF. As DNA, the CDR3 is TGTGCCAGCAGCTTAGGTCTAGGAGGTTTCTATGAGCAGTTCTTC.

V usage is TRBV28 and J usage is TRBJ2-5; unclear D gene. CDR3 length: 12 amino acids. Looked up from germline, CDR1 is MDHEN and CDR2 is SYDVKM. Trimming removed 2 bases from V and 5 bases from J, with 6 bases in between. The CDR3: CASSLVKETQYF. CDR3 nucleotides: TGTGCCAGCAGTTTAGTAAAGGAGACCCAGTACTTC.

With respect to this clone: The same CDR3 can be traced to other DNA sequences in this sample. CDR3 sequence: CASSPRSSGANVLTF. DNA for the CDR3: TGTGCCAGCTCACCAAGAAGCTCTGGGGCCAACGTCCTGACTTTC. This chain uses TRBV18 with TRBJ2-6; no definite D call. Germline values: CDR1 KGHSH, CDR2 LQKENI. V was clipped by 2 bases and J by 0 bases, with 5 bases between them. The CDR3 spans 15 residues.

J is TRBJ1-6 and V is TRBV5-6; D is unclear. Deletions cut 4 bases from V and 7 bases from J, with 15 bases between. CDR1 and CDR2 from the germline V gene are SGHDT and YYEEEE. The CDR3 has 15 residues. This CDR3 reads CASSLGERNNSPLHF. Here the CDR3 DNA reads TGTGCCAGCAGCCTTGGGGAACGTAACAATTCACCCCTCCACTTT.

V usage is TRBV7-9 and J usage is TRBJ2-5; 16 bases match TRBD2. The ends lost 3 bases at V and 5 bases at J; junction bases unmatched: 9. Looked up from germline, CDR1 is SEHNR and CDR2 is FQNEAQ (reference sequence). The CDR3 length is 18 residues. The CDR3 loop is CASSFRSGTSGRAETQYF. DNA of the CDR3: TGTGCCAGCAGCTTCCGATCCGGGACTAGCGGGAGGGCGGAGACCCAGTACTTC.

This clone was seen once. The chain joins TRBV6-6 to TRBJ2-7; TRBD1 agrees at 9 bases. Germline CDR1 MNHNY, CDR2 SVGAGI (reference sequence). V lost 5 bases and J lost 4; bases outside the gene matches: 12. The CDR3 is made up of 16 amino acids. The CDR3 loop is CASSKGQGTTPYEQYF. For the CDR3, the DNA is TGTGCCAGCAGTAAGGGACAGGGAACCACTCCTTACGAGCAGTACTTC.

This chain joins TRBV9 and TRBJ2-5; D is uncertain. The CDR3 contains 15 residues. Germline assignment: CDR1 SGDLS and CDR2 YYNGEE. The V and J ends lost 3 bases and 1 base respectively, with 13 bases between them. CDR3 bases: TGTGCCAGCAGCGGCCGGGCGTGGCCCCAAGAGACCCAGTACTTC. Its protein is CASSGRAWPQETQYF.

The chain carries TRBV7-2 and TRBJ1-1, with D uncertain. Deletions cut 5 bases from V and 0 bases from J, with 19 bases between. The CDR3 runs to 17 residues. The V gene's germline CDR1 is SGHTA and CDR2 FQGNSA. CDR3 protein: CASSTVGRSTMNTEAFF. As DNA, the CDR3 is TGTGCCAGCAGCACGGTAGGACGGTCGACGATGAACACTGAAGCTTTCTTT.

A few counts support this clone. The V call is TRBV7-9, the J call TRBJ1-1, with TRBD1 as a possible D gene (6 bases). V dropped 6 bases and J dropped 3 bases, with 17 bases sitting between them. The CDR3 is 15 residues long. Germline V CDR1 and CDR2: SEHNR, FQNEAQ (reference sequence). The CDR3 nucleotides are TGTGCCAGCAGGAATAAACAGGGACGCGACACTGAAGCTTTCTTT. This codes for CASRNKQGRDTEAFF. Looking up the rest from reference TRBV7-9 and TRBJ1-1 gives the full variable domain: DTGVSQNPRHKITKRGQNVTFRCDPISEHNRLYWYRQTLGQGPEFLTYFQNEAQLEKSRLLSDRFSAERPKGSFSTLEIQRTEQGDSAMYLCASRNKQGRDTEAFFGQGTRLTVV.

The rearrangement uses TRBV5-5 and TRBJ1-4; no reliable D call. The length of the CDR3 is 15 residues. The V gene's germline CDR1 is SGHKS and CDR2 YYEKEE (reference sequence). V was trimmed by 6 bases and J by 7 bases, leaving 19 bases between them. The CDR3 protein is CASTMGSRFGEKLFF. CDR3 nucleotides: TGTGCCAGCACGATGGGGTCCCGGTTTGGTGAAAAACTGTTTTTT.

The table lists this clone with a count of one. The chain is built from TRBV5-1 and TRBJ2-7; TRBD1 aligns across 7 bases. Trimming at V came to 1 base and at J to 2 bases, leaving 6 bases not matched to a gene. The germline CDR1 and CDR2 sequences are SGHRS and YFSETQ. The CDR3 is 15 amino acids. This CDR3 reads CASSLIATGPYEQYF. CDR3 in DNA: TGCGCCAGCAGCTTGATCGCGACAGGGCCCTACGAGCAGTACTTC.

This chain uses TRBV7-2 with TRBJ2-5, with D possibly matching TRBD1 (6 bases). Between the trimmed V and J ends, which lost 2 bases and 3 bases, there was a span of 10 bases. CDR3 length: 14 residues. CDR1 SGHTA and CDR2 FQGNSA come from the germline V gene. The CDR3 loop is CASSLMAGEETQYF. CDR3 DNA sequence: TGTGCCAGCAGCTTAATGGCAGGGGAAGAGACCCAGTACTTC.